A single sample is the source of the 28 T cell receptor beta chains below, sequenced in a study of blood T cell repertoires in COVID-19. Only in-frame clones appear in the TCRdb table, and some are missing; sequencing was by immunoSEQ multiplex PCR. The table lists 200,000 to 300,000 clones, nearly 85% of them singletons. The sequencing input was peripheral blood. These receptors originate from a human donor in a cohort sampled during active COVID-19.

CDR3 residues: CASSTKTSGITYEQYF. The DNA of the CDR3 is TGTGCCAGCAGCACAAAGACTAGCGGGATAACCTACGAGCAGTACTTC. The V gene is TRBV3-1 (or the pseudogene TRBV3-2), the J gene TRBJ2-7, with 11 bases fitting TRBD2. V shed 5 bases and J 2 bases; nucleotides not matched to a gene: 8. The germline V gene has CDR1 LGHDT and CDR2 YNNKEL (reference sequence). The CDR3 runs to 16 residues.

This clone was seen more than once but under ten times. CDR3 sequence: CASSRDRDMSGEKLFF. The DNA of the CDR3 is TGTGCCAGCAGCCGGGACAGGGATATGTCCGGCGAAAAACTGTTTTTT. The chain joins TRBV28 to TRBJ1-4, with 9 bases aligning to TRBD1. CDR1 is MDHEN, CDR2 SYDVKM, per germline. There are 16 residues in the CDR3. V dropped 6 bases and J dropped 8; count of bases not matched to a gene: 13. Filled out from reference TRBV28 and TRBJ1-4, the complete variable domain reads DVKVTQSSRYLVKRTGEKVFLECVQDMDHENMFWYRQDPGLGLRLIYFSYDVKMKEKGDIPEGYSVSREKKERFSLILESASTNQTSMYLCASSRDRDMSGEKLFFGSGTQLSVL.

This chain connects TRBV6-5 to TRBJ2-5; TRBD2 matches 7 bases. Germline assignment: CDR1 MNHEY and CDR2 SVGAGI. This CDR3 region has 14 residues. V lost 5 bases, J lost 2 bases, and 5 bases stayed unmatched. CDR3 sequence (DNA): TGTGCCAGCAGTCCTACTAGCGCTCAAGAGACCCAGTACTTC. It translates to CASSPTSAQETQYF.

This CDR3 is CASSLGVRGGNQPQHF. DNA of the CDR3: TGCGCCAGCAGCTTGGGGGTCAGGGGCGGCAATCAGCCCCAGCATTTT. The chain couples TRBV5-1 to TRBJ1-5, with D tentatively TRBD1 (6 bases). The length of the CDR3 is 16 residues. Trimming took 0 bases from V and 2 from J, leaving 12 bases between them. Germline V gives CDR1 SGHRS, CDR2 YFSETQ.

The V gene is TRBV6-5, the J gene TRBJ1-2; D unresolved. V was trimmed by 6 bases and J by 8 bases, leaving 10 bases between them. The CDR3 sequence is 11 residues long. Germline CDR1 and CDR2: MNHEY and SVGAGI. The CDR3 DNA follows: TGTGCCAGCAGCTCCCCGGGGGGCTACACCTTC. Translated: CASSSPGGYTF.

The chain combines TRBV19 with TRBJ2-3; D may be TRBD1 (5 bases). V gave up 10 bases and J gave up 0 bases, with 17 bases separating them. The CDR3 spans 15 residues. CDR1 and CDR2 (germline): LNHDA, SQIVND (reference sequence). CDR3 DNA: TGTGCCACCCGTAGTGTGGGGCCTAGCACAGATACGCAGTATTTT. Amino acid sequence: CATRSVGPSTDTQYF.

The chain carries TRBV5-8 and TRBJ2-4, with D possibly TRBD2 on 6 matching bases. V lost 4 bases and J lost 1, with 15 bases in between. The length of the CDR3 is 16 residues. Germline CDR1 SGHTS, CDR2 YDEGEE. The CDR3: CASSAGTRAAKNIQYF. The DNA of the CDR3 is TGTGCCAGCAGCGCGGGGACCCGAGCGGCCAAAAACATTCAGTACTTC.

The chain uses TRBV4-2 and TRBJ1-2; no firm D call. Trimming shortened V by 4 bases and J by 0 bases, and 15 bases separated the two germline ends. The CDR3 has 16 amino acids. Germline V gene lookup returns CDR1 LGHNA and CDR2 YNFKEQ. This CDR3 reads CASSRLLGLSNYGYTF. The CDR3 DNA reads TGTGCCAGCAGCCGCCTTCTTGGGCTCTCTAACTATGGCTACACCTTC.

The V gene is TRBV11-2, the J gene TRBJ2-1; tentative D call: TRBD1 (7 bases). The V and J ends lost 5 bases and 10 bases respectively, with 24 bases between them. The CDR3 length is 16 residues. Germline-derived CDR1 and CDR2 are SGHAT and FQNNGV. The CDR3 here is CASSGGTDNPRGEQFF. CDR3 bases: TGTGCCAGCAGCGGGGGGACAGACAATCCCAGAGGGGAGCAGTTCTTC.

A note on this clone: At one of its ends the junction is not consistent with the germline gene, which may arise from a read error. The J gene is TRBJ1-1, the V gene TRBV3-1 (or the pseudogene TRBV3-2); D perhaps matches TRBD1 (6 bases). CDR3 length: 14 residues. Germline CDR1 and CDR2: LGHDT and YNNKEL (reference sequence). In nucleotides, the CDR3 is TGTGCCAGCAGCCAAACAGGGTTGAAGACTGAAGCTTTCTTT. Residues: CASSQTGLKTEAFF.

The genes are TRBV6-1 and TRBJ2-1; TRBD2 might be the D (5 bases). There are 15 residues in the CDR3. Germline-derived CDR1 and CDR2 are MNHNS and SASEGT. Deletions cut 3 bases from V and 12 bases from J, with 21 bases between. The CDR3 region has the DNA TGTGCCAGCAGTGATCTGAGACTACCGGGTCGGTGGCAGTTCTTC. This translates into CASSDLRLPGRWQFF.

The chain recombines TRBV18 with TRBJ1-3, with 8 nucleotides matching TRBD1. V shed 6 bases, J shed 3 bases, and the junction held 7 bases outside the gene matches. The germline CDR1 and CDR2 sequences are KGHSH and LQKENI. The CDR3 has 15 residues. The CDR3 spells CASSLGQGHGNTIYF. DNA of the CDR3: TGTGCCAGCTCCCTCGGACAGGGCCATGGAAACACCATATATTTT. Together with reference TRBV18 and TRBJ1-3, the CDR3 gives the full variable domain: NAGVMQNPRHLVRRRGQEARLRCSPMKGHSHVYWYRQLPEEGLKFMVYLQKENIIDESGMPKERFSAEFPKEGPSILRIQQVVRGDSAAYFCASSLGQGHGNTIYFGEGSWLTVV.

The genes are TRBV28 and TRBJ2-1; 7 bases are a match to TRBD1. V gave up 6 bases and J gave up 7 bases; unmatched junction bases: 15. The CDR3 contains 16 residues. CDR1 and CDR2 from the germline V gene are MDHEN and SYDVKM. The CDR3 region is CASSSRDSFTDNEQFF. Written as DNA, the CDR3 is TGTGCCAGCAGCTCAAGGGACAGTTTCACTGATAATGAGCAGTTCTTC.

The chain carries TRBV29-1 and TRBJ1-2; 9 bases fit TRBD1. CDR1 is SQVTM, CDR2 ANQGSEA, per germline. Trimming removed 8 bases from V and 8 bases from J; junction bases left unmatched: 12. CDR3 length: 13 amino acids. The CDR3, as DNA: TGCAGCATAACATCCGGGACAGGGTCGGGCTACACCTTC. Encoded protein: CSITSGTGSGYTF.

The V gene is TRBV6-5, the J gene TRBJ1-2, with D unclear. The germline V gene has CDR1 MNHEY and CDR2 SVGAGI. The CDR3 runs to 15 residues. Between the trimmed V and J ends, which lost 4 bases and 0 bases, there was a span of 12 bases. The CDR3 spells CASSSFNGANYGYTF. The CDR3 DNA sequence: TGTGCCAGCAGTTCTTTTAACGGAGCTAACTATGGCTACACCTTC.

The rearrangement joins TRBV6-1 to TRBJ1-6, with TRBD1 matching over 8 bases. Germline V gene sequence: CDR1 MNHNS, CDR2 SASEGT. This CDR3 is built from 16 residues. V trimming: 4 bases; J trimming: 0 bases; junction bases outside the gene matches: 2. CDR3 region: CASSGQGSSYNSPLHF. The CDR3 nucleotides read TGTGCCAGCAGTGGACAGGGGAGCTCCTATAATTCACCCCTCCACTTT.

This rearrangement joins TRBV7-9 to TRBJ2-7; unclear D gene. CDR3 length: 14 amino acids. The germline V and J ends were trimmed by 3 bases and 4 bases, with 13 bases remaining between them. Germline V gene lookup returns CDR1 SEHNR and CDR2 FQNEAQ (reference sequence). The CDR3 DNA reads TGTGCCAGCAGCTTCAGCGAACAAGATTACGAGCAGTACTTC. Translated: CASSFSEQDYEQYF.

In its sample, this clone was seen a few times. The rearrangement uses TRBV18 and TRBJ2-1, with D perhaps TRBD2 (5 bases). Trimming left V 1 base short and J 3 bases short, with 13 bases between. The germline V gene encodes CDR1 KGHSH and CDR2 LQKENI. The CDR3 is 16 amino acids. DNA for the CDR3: TGTGCCAGCTCACCACGAACCCTGAGGGACTACAATGAGCAGTTCTTC. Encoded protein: CASSPRTLRDYNEQFF.

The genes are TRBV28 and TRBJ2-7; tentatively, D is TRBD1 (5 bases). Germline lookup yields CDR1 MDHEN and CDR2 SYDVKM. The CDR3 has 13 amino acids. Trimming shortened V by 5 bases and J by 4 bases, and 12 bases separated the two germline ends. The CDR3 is CASSPRQTYEQYF. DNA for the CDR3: TGTGCCAGCAGTCCTCGACAGACGTACGAGCAGTACTTC.

Written as DNA, the CDR3 is TGTGCCAGCAGTGAAGGGGGGACAGGGGGCCACGAGCAGTACTTC. Its protein is CASSEGGTGGHEQYF. The chain combines TRBV6-1 with TRBJ2-7; 12 nucleotides agree with TRBD1. Germline CDR1 is MNHNS and CDR2 is SASEGT. J lost 5 bases, V lost 1 base, and 3 bases had no gene match. The CDR3 runs 15 residues.

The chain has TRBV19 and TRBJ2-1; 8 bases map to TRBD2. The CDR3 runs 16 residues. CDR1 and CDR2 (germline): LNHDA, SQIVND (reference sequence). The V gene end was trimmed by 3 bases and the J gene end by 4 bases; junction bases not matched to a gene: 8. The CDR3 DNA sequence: TGTGCCAGTAGTATTCGAGCGGGAGTGACTTACAATGAGCAGTTCTTC. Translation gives CASSIRAGVTYNEQFF. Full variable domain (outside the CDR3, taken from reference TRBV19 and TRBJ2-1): DGGITQSPKYLFRKEGQNVTLSCEQNLNHDAMYWYRQDPGQGLRLIYYSQIVNDFQKGDIAEGYSVSREKKESFPLTVTSAQKNPTAFYLCASSIRAGVTYNEQFFGPGTRLTVL.

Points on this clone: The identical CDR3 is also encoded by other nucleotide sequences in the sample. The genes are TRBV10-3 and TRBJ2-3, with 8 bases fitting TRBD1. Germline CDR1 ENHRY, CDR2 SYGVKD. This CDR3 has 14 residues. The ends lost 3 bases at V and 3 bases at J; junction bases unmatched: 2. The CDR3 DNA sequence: TGTGCCATCAGTGAAGGACAGGGAACAGATACGCAGTATTTT. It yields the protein CAISEGQGTDTQYF.

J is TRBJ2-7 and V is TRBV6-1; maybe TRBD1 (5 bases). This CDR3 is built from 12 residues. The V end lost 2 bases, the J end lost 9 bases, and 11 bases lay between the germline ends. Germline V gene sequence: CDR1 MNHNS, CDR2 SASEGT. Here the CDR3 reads CASSEYRTGQYF. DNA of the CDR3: TGTGCCAGCAGTGAATACAGGACCGGGCAGTACTTC.

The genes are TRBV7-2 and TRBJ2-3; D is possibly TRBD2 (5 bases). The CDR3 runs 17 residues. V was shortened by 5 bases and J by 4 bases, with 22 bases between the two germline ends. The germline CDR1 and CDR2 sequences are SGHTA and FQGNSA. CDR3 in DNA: TGTGCCAGCAGCCCCCGGGGTCGCCCCGGATTTTCAGATACGCAGTATTTT. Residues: CASSPRGRPGFSDTQYF.

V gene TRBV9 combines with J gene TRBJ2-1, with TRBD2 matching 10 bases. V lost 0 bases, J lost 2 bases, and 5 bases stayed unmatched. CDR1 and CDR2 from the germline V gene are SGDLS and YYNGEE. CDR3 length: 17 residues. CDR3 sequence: CASSVAFSGRTYNEQFF. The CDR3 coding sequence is TGTGCCAGCAGCGTAGCTTTTAGCGGGAGGACCTACAATGAGCAGTTCTTC. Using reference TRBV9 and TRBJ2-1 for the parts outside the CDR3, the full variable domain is DSGVTQTPKHLITATGQRVTLRCSPRSGDLSVYWYQQSLDQGLQFLIQYYNGEERAKGNILERFSAQQFPDLHSELNLSSLELGDSALYFCASSVAFSGRTYNEQFFGPGTRLTVL.

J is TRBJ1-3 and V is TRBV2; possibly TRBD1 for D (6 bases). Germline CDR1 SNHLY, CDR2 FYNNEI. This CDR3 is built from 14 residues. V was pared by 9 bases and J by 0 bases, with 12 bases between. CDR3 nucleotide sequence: TGTGCCAGTCGACAGGCGAGCTCTGGAAACACCATATATTTT. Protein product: CASRQASSGNTIYF.

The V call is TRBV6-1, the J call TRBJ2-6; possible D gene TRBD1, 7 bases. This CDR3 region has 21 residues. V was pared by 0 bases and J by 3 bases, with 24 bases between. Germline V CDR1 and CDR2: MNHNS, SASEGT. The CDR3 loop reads CASSEAGRTGTGIIGANVLTF. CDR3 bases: TGTGCCAGCAGTGAAGCTGGGAGGACAGGAACTGGGATAATTGGGGCCAACGTCCTGACTTTC.

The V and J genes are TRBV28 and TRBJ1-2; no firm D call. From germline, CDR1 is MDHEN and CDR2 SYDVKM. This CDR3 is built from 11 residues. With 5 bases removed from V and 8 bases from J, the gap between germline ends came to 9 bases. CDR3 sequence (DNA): TGTGCCAGCAGTGAGGAGTGGGGCTACACCTTC. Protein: CASSEEWGYTF.